The subject of this entry is one T cell receptor beta chain. The antigen is not known. Systemic immunosuppression or autoimmune disease history was grounds to exclude patients. CDR3 length: 16 residues. Trimming took 6 bases from V and 10 from J; bases not matched to a gene: 15. Germline V CDR1 and CDR2: MDHEN, SYDVKM. Here immunoSEQ multiplex PCR was the method, and the copy in TCRdb shows in-frame clones only, minus some. The sample holds tens of thousands of clones, around 86% seen once. This entry comes from a study of OX40 agonist ivuxolimab in advanced cancers. Looking at the study overall: Anti-PD-1, anti-PD-L1 or anti-CTLA-4 therapy given earlier was allowed, and roughly 40% had some.

General study findings and limits: Average numbers of expanded clones were greater in CD8+ T cells than in CD4+.

The TCR was taken from an adult with an advanced solid tumor such as melanoma, head and neck, liver or kidney cancer. Sequencing used CD4+ or CD8+ T cells sorted from blood, obtained in a trial of the OX40 agonist ivuxolimab. This sequence joins TRBV28 and TRBJ1-1, with TRBD1 matching 12 bases. The CDR3 sequence is CASSPAGTGGELRAFF. CDR3 coding DNA: TGTGCCAGCAGCCCCGCAGGGACAGGGGGCGAGCTGCGAGCTTTCTTT.